This T cell receptor (beta chain) appears in the sequencing data of a study of cytotoxic CD8 clonotypes in ibrutinib-treated CLL. As for this clone: The antigen remains undetermined.

Trimming shortened V by 9 bases and J by 6 bases, and 19 bases separated the two germline ends. The CDR3 spans 14 residues. Germline assignment: CDR1 SNHLY and CDR2 FYNNEI. Library input was about 1.8 micrograms of DNA from cryopreserved PBMCs. Study outcomes and limitations: Rising at ibrutinib response, clonality subsequently fell back toward baseline at progression.

Measured with immunoSEQ multiplex PCR; TCRdb has only the in-frame clones, and not every one. The top ten clones hold about 5.8% of a sample with 250,000 to 350,000 clones, approximately 76% of them seen once. Sequenced here: PBMCs, sampled at disease progression, from a patient treated with ibrutinib. The J gene is TRBJ2-3, the V gene TRBV2; the D gene is possibly TRBD2 (7 bases). This receptor was taken from a human donor with chronic lymphocytic leukemia. Written as DNA, the CDR3 is TGTGCCAGTGGGGAGAGGGGGGGCTCGGATACGCAGTATTTT. It is translated as CASGERGGSDTQYF.